The table lists the clone carrying this T cell receptor (beta chain) with a few counts. What it binds is unknown. The record originates from a study of CD8 T cells in ankylosing spondylitis. Each TCR beta library was made by quantitative 5'-RACE that incorporated molecular barcodes. TCRdb recomputed calls from the 5' RACE reads with MiXCR, one row per CDR3 protein. The sample yields about 540,000 distinct CDR3 sequences, roughly 13% seen once. Study-level results: Several highly homologous variants formed a TCR beta motif that appeared characteristic of ankylosing spondylitis blood.

This receptor was taken from a male donor with ankylosing spondylitis. Source material: blood, either unsorted or a sorted T cell fraction (not recorded which).

CDR3 amino acids: CSATRGGSYEQYV. The CDR3 region has the DNA TGCAGTGCTACGAGGGGGGGGTCCTACGAGCAGTACGTC. The gene calls are TRBV20-1 and TRBJ2-7; a possible D gene is TRBD2 (7 bases). CDR1 is DFQATT and CDR2 is SNEGSKA in the germline V gene (reference sequence). V was cut by 4 bases and J by 1 base, with 11 bases left in between. This CDR3 has 13 residues.